Included here is one T cell receptor (beta chain) sequence, with context. This sample was included in a study of blood T cell repertoires in COVID-19. In the original analysis: Estimated nucleated cell counts came from reference gene primer amplification. Produced via immunoSEQ multiplex PCR; TCRdb's table is partial and in-frame only. V and J calls and clone size are as listed in that table; D and trimming were resolved from the DNA. This table has about 440,000 clones, approximately 88% appearing once. This CDR3 is built from 13 residues. The trim removed 5 bases at V and 4 bases at J, leaving 3 bases unmatched. Germline CDR1 is SGHNT and CDR2 is YENEEA.

The V call is TRBV11-3, the J call TRBJ2-3; 7 nucleotides align to TRBD1. Sequencing input: peripheral blood. This sequence originates from a woman aged 45-59 years with COVID-19, enrolled during active disease. Here the CDR3 reads CASSPTGADTQYF. CDR3 sequence (DNA): TGTGCCAGCAGCCCCACAGGGGCAGATACGCAGTATTTT.